A selection of T cell receptor beta chains follows, all from one sample in a study of cytomegalovirus exposure and HLA in healthy donors. Data came from immunoSEQ multiplex PCR; TCRdb stores just in-frame clones and leaves some out. The repertoire holds about 270,000 clones, with about 66% as singletons. Material: PBMCs. The source is a female donor in good health and CMV-seronegative. The CDR3 runs from the conserved cysteine through the conserved F or W. D genes are given only for firm matches. Clone size appears in some rows only: once, few, many, or a class for an expanded clone.

V gene,D gene,clone size,J gene,CDR3 protein,CDR3 DNA
TRBV9,TRBD2,once,TRBJ2-7,CASSVVESGRSYEQYF,TGTGCCAGCAGCGTAGTAGAGTCCGGGAGGAGTTACGAGCAGTACTTC
TRBV7-3,TRBD2,-,TRBJ2-1,CASSSSIAVGGRMSYNEQFF,TGTGCCAGCAGCTCGTCCATTGCCGTTGGCGGGAGGATGTCCTACAATGAGCAGTTCTTC
TRBV28,-,few,TRBJ1-5,CASTSGGRNQPQHF,TGTGCCAGCACTTCGGGGGGGCGTAATCAGCCCCAGCATTTT
TRBV19,-,-,TRBJ2-3,CASRFSAQGRADTQYF,TGTGCCAGTAGGTTCTCGGCACAGGGCCGCGCAGATACGCAGTATTTT
TRBV6-1,-,-,TRBJ2-3,CASSDGRDTDTQYF,TGTGCCAGCAGTGACGGTCGAGACACAGATACGCAGTATTTT
TRBV28,TRBD1,-,TRBJ1-1,CASSPGGNTEAFF,TGTGCCAGCAGTCCAGGGGGGAACACTGAAGCTTTCTTT
TRBV28,TRBD1,few,TRBJ2-7,CASTWGTGGYEQYF,TGTGCCAGCACCTGGGGGACAGGGGGCTACGAGCAGTACTTC
TRBV6-4,-,-,TRBJ2-7,CASSEPFLGALAYF,TGTGCCAGCAGTGAACCTTTCTTGGGCGCCCTGGCGTACTTC
TRBV30,-,-,TRBJ1-1,CAWSLVGRRAFF,TGTGCCTGGAGTCTTGTAGGTCGGAGGGCTTTCTTT
TRBV5-1,-,-,TRBJ2-7,CASSYASQDYEQYF,TGCGCCAGCAGCTATGCCTCCCAGGACTACGAGCAGTACTTC
TRBV2,-,-,TRBJ2-3,CASSRLSGSTDTQYF,TGTGCCAGCAGTCGGCTTAGCGGAAGCACAGATACGCAGTATTTT
TRBV10-3,-,-,TRBJ2-5,CAISEDGSGETQYF,TGTGCCATCAGTGAGGACGGCTCAGGAGAGACCCAGTACTTC
TRBV7-2,-,few,TRBJ2-5,CASSFVGETQYF,TGTGCCAGCAGCTTCGTCGGGGAGACCCAGTACTTC
TRBV28,-,once,TRBJ1-2,CASSWAGPANYGYTF,TGTGCCAGCAGTTGGGCAGGGCCCGCTAACTATGGCTACACCTTC
TRBV2,TRBD2,-,TRBJ2-7,CASSDRGGGGTQYF,TGTGCCAGCAGTGATCGGGGCGGGGGAGGCACGCAGTACTTC
TRBV14,TRBD2,-,TRBJ2-1,CASSQRLPGLATEQFF,TGTGCCAGCAGCCAGAGGCTCCCGGGACTAGCGACTGAGCAGTTCTTC
TRBV2,TRBD1,-,TRBJ2-7,CASSQDRGLNEEQYF,TGTGCCAGCAGTCAGGACAGGGGGCTGAACGAAGAGCAGTACTTC
TRBV19,-,once,TRBJ2-7,CASSPLGLIEQYF,TGTGCCAGTAGCCCCCTTGGGCTGATCGAGCAGTACTTC
TRBV6-6,-,once,TRBJ2-2,CASSYSNEAGELFF,TGTGCCAGCAGTTACTCGAACGAGGCCGGGGAGCTGTTTTTT
TRBV18,-,once,TRBJ2-4,CASSPPLEAIQYF,TGTGCCAGCTCACCACCTCTGGAGGCCATTCAGTACTTC
TRBV13,TRBD1,-,TRBJ1-1,CASSPRDRGNTEAFF,TGTGCCAGCAGCCCTCGGGACAGGGGAAACACTGAAGCTTTCTTT
TRBV9,-,-,TRBJ1-6,CASSRVVASPLHF,TGTGCCAGCAGCAGAGTGGTTGCTTCACCCCTCCACTTT
TRBV21-1,-,once,TRBJ1-2,CASRRWLAGYGYTF,TGTGCCAGCAGGAGGTGGTTGGCGGGCTATGGCTACACCTTC
TRBV27,-,-,TRBJ2-3,CASSSLGDTQYF,TGTGCCAGCAGTTCCCTCGGAGATACGCAGTATTTT
TRBV9,-,-,TRBJ2-6,CASSAQGSGANVLTF,TGTGCCAGCAGCGCACAGGGCTCTGGGGCCAACGTCCTGACTTTC
TRBV14,TRBD1,few,TRBJ2-7,CASSPGRQGSYEQYF,TGTGCCAGCAGCCCTGGGCGACAGGGTTCCTACGAGCAGTACTTC
TRBV28,-,-,TRBJ1-3,CASSTVYLDTIYF,TGTGCCAGCAGCACGGTTTATTTGGACACCATATATTTT
TRBV18,-,-,TRBJ2-1,CASSPNNEQFF,TGTGCCAGCTCACCCAACAATGAGCAGTTCTTC
TRBV10-3,-,-,TRBJ1-5,CAISPGESNQPQHF,TGTGCCATCTCCCCCGGGGAGAGCAATCAGCCCCAGCATTTT
TRBV2,TRBD2,-,TRBJ2-5,CASTQGTGGLETQYF,TGTGCCAGCACCCAGGGGACGGGAGGGCTGGAGACCCAGTACTTC
TRBV11-3,TRBD1,-,TRBJ2-1,CASSLTRGSYNEQFF,TGTGCCAGCAGCTTAACCAGGGGGTCCTACAATGAGCAGTTCTTC
TRBV30,-,-,TRBJ2-3,CAWSDVAGPDTQYF,TGTGCCTGGAGTGACGTGGCGGGCCCGGATACGCAGTATTTT
TRBV28,-,-,TRBJ1-5,CASSLSQGIQPQHF,TGTGCCAGCAGTTTAAGCCAGGGTATTCAGCCCCAGCATTTT
TRBV23-1,-,-,TRBJ2-3,CASSQSSLAPGGTQYF,TGCGCCAGCAGTCAATCGTCTCTAGCGCCTGGGGGTACGCAGTATTTT
TRBV19,-,-,TRBJ1-4,CASSSGRRSEKLFF,TGTGCCAGTAGCTCAGGGAGGAGGAGTGAAAAACTGTTTTTT
TRBV4-1,-,few,TRBJ2-5,CASSQAGTPGETQYF,TGCGCCAGCAGCCAAGCCGGCACTCCAGGAGAGACCCAGTACTTC
TRBV5-1,-,-,TRBJ2-5,CASSLDGVGEQYF,TGCGCCAGCAGCTTGGATGGAGTTGGGGAGCAGTACTTC
TRBV10-3,TRBD2,-,TRBJ2-1,CATRTSGSSYNEQFF,TGTGCCACCCGGACTAGCGGGAGTTCCTACAATGAGCAGTTCTTC
TRBV10-3,-,-,TRBJ2-1,CAILGGNEQFF,TGTGCCATCCTAGGGGGCAATGAGCAGTTCTTC
TRBV5-1,TRBD2,-,TRBJ2-3,CASSSLGGIAGVGDTQYF,TGCGCCAGCAGCTCTCTTGGGGGAATAGCGGGAGTTGGAGATACGCAGTATTTT
TRBV15,TRBD1,-,TRBJ2-2,CATSRDLGQGLTGELFF,TGTGCCACCAGCAGAGATTTGGGACAGGGATTAACCGGGGAGCTGTTTTTT